These 18 T cell receptor beta chains were all obtained from the same sample, sequenced in a study of T cell changes during pregnancy in multiple sclerosis. The protocol was immunoSEQ multiplex PCR, while the TCRdb copy is restricted to in-frame clones and leaves out a portion. The profile covers tens of thousands of clones, with more than 85% appearing a single time and 0.85% taken by the ten largest. Sequencing was performed on peripheral blood, taken before pregnancy. These receptors were collected from a female donor with multiple sclerosis, enrolled in a pregnancy study.

The chain carries TRBV2 and TRBJ1-4; a weak D match, TRBD1 (5 bases). Germline CDR1 and CDR2: SNHLY and FYNNEI. V lost 10 bases to trimming and J lost 2 bases, with 11 bases between them. CDR3 length: 13 amino acids. CDR3 bases: TGTGCCACCTCCGGGGGGACTAATGAAAAACTGTTTTTT. Amino acid sequence: CATSGGTNEKLFF.

The chain uses TRBV29-1 and TRBJ2-1, with 8 positions matching TRBD2. The CDR3 totals 13 residues. After removal of 7 bases from V and 5 bases from J, the junction contained 7 bases not matched to a gene. Germline V gene data show CDR1 as SQVTM and CDR2 as ANQGSEA. The CDR3 coding sequence is TGCAGCGCTAATTTACTAGCGGACAATGAGCAGTTCTTC. Protein: CSANLLADNEQFF.

V usage is TRBV5-4 and J usage is TRBJ2-2; 7 bases are a match to TRBD1. The CDR3 covers 13 residues. With 5 bases clipped from V and 4 bases from J, the junction kept 2 bases outside the gene matches. Germline assignment: CDR1 SGHNT and CDR2 YYREEE (reference sequence). CDR3 nucleotides: TGTGCCAGCAGGACAGGGATCACCGGGGAGCTGTTTTTT. Translated, it gives CASRTGITGELFF.

The V gene is TRBV20-1, the J gene TRBJ2-7, with a possible D match to TRBD1 (6 bases). In germline, CDR1 is DFQATT, CDR2 SNEGSKA (reference sequence). CDR3 length equals 11 residues. The CDR3 DNA reads TGCAGCTCACAGGGATTACACGAGCAGTACTTC. Translating gives CSSQGLHEQYF.

The chain links TRBV29-1 to TRBJ1-4; D unresolved. Germline loops: CDR1 SQVTM, CDR2 ANQGSEA. V was clipped by 7 bases and J by 4 bases, with 16 bases between them. The length of the CDR3 is 14 residues. The CDR3 coding sequence is TGCAGCGCTAGACGTATGGAACGTAATGAAAAACTGTTTTTT. This encodes CSARRMERNEKLFF.

This chain connects TRBV5-6 to TRBJ2-7; 8 bases match TRBD2. The CDR3 loop spans 15 amino acids. With 4 bases clipped from V and 5 bases from J, the junction kept 11 bases outside the gene matches. Germline V CDR1 and CDR2: SGHDT, YYEEEE. CDR3 coding DNA: TGTGCCAGCAGCCCGTACGAGCGGGGGAGCCACGAGCAGTACTTC. This translates into CASSPYERGSHEQYF.

V usage is TRBV7-2 and J usage is TRBJ1-3; D not resolved. The germline V gene has CDR1 SGHTA and CDR2 FQGNSA. The V end was cut by 5 bases, the J end by 2 bases, with 10 bases between. The CDR3 is 14 residues long. Here the CDR3 DNA reads TGTGCCAGCAGCCCGGAGTGGACTGGAAACACCATATATTTT. Translation: CASSPEWTGNTIYF.

The chain recombines TRBV9 with TRBJ2-1, with D possibly TRBD2 on 7 matching bases. Germline V lookup: CDR1 SGDLS, CDR2 YYNGEE. This CDR3 contains 14 residues. V lost 5 bases and J 2 bases, leaving 11 bases between the germline ends. CDR3 region: CASSGGAAYNEQFF. CDR3 coding DNA: TGTGCCAGCAGTGGGGGGGCAGCCTACAATGAGCAGTTCTTC.

V usage is TRBV28 and J usage is TRBJ1-1; possibly TRBD1 for D (6 bases). Trimming took off 6 bases at V and 1 base at J, with 12 bases between the two ends. Germline values: CDR1 MDHEN, CDR2 SYDVKM. The CDR3 length is 14 residues. The DNA for the CDR3 is TGTGCCAGCAGATACGCGGGGGCGAACACTGAAGCTTTCTTT. This translates into CASRYAGANTEAFF.

This chain joins TRBV4-3 and TRBJ2-5; TRBD2 matches 9 bases. The ends lost 0 bases at V and 3 bases at J; junction bases unmatched: 5. Per the germline V gene, CDR1 is LGHNA and CDR2 is YSLEER. The CDR3 length is 16 residues. In DNA, the CDR3 is TGCGCCAGCAGCCAAGAGGCGGGGGGGTCTAAAGAGACCCAGTACTTC. Translation: CASSQEAGGSKETQYF.

V and J are TRBV6-5 and TRBJ1-1; D is unresolved. With 0 bases removed from V and 1 base from J, the gap between germline ends came to 12 bases. The V gene's germline CDR1 is MNHEY and CDR2 SVGAGI. The CDR3 is 16 residues long. The CDR3 nucleotides are TGTGCCAGCAGTTACTCGTCCCCTGCCGGGAACACTGAAGCTTTCTTT. This sequence encodes CASSYSSPAGNTEAFF.

The chain combines TRBV4-2 with TRBJ2-7; possibly TRBD1 for D (5 bases). In germline, CDR1 is LGHNA, CDR2 YNFKEQ. This CDR3 is 13 amino acids long. Trimming stripped 2 bases from V and 3 bases from J, with 8 bases between. CDR3 in amino acids: CASSQPDSYEQYF. The CDR3 region has the DNA TGTGCCAGCAGCCAACCAGACAGCTACGAGCAGTACTTC.

The chain links TRBV2 to TRBJ2-2; 16 bases are shared with TRBD2. The germline gives CDR1 SNHLY, CDR2 FYNNEI. The ends lost 7 bases at V and 4 bases at J; junction bases unmatched: 6. The CDR3 has 17 amino acids. CDR3 DNA sequence: TGTGCCAGCACTCGGGGACTAGCGGGGGGGCTCACCGGGGAGCTGTTTTTT. This translates into CASTRGLAGGLTGELFF.

This sequence joins TRBV7-3 and TRBJ2-1; TRBD1 aligns across 7 bases. Germline CDR1 SGHTA, CDR2 FQGTGA. J lost 5 bases, V lost 4 bases, and 8 bases had no gene match. The length of the CDR3 is 15 residues. This CDR3 is CASSSNPGTDNEQFF. The DNA of the CDR3 is TGTGCCAGCAGCTCAAACCCCGGGACAGACAATGAGCAGTTCTTC.

The rearrangement uses TRBV9 and TRBJ1-2, with D possibly being TRBD1 (6 bases). The CDR3 runs 17 residues. The V gene's germline CDR1 is SGDLS and CDR2 YYNGEE. Trimming cost V 3 bases and J 4 bases, with 22 bases left between them. CDR3 in DNA: TGTGCCAGCAGCGGATCTTCCGGGCCCCAGGGGACCTATGGCTACACCTTC. Translating gives CASSGSSGPQGTYGYTF. The full variable domain, its missing parts supplied by reference TRBV9 and TRBJ1-2, is DSGVTQTPKHLITATGQRVTLRCSPRSGDLSVYWYQQSLDQGLQFLIQYYNGEERAKGNILERFSAQQFPDLHSELNLSSLELGDSALYFCASSGSSGPQGTYGYTFGSGTRLTVV.

This chain joins TRBV28 and TRBJ2-7, with TRBD1 matching over 8 bases. CDR3 size: 14 residues. Germline-derived CDR1 and CDR2 are MDHEN and SYDVKM. V dropped 5 bases and J dropped 2; count of bases not matched to a gene: 5. CDR3 region: CASSGGTGPYEQYF. CDR3 in DNA: TGTGCCAGCAGTGGCGGGACAGGACCCTACGAGCAGTACTTC.

This clone was observed once. This chain connects TRBV5-5 to TRBJ1-6; maybe TRBD1 (6 bases). The germline V and J ends were trimmed by 1 base and 8 bases, with 16 bases remaining between them. The V gene's germline CDR1 is SGHKS and CDR2 YYEKEE (reference sequence). The CDR3 sequence is 16 residues long. The CDR3 bases are TGTGCCAGCAGCTTGAGTTCCACAGGGTTGGATTCACCCCTCCACTTT. Amino acids: CASSLSSTGLDSPLHF.

The V call is TRBV9, the J call TRBJ2-3, with 15 bases matching TRBD2. The CDR3 spans 16 residues. Trimming removed 5 bases from V and 6 bases from J; junction bases left unmatched: 7. Germline V CDR1 and CDR2: SGDLS, YYNGEE. The CDR3 DNA reads as TGTGCCAGCAGTTCCGGACTAGCGGGGGGGTTTGATACGCAGTATTTT. Its translation is CASSSGLAGGFDTQYF.